This T cell receptor (beta chain) was sequenced in a study of CD8+ T cells in alopecia areata. Overall study context: It was oral tofacitinib, at 5 to 10 mg twice daily, that treated patients received. Points from the study as a whole: Clarity of TCR sharing across patients fell short of that in mice, possibly HLA-related. Under tofacitinib, fewer expanded CD8+ clones appeared among the top 100 scalp clones.

Investigators isolated RNA and reverse transcribed it into cDNA to act as the sequencing template. Profiled with immunoSEQ multiplex PCR; TCRdb holds only in-frame clones, not every one. The table includes more than 90,000 clones, roughly 63% detected once. Treatment in this sample: oral pan-JAK inhibitor, 5-10 mg twice daily. Both peripheral blood and punch biopsies of lesional scalp skin were obtained from patients who had alopecia areata. This clone was seen a few times. Antigen: not known. The TCR was taken from a human donor with alopecia areata. This sample comprised CD8+ T cells sorted from blood, obtained at week 4, from a patient treated with tofacitinib.

This chain's CDR3 is CSVEDLGGMTDTQYF. The CDR3 DNA follows: TGCAGCGTTGAAGATCTTGGGGGCATGACAGATACGCAGTATTTT. The chain employs TRBV29-1 and TRBJ2-3, with a possible D match to TRBD1 (6 bases). In germline, CDR1 is SQVTM, CDR2 ANQGSEA. With 0 bases removed from V and 3 bases from J, the gap between germline ends came to 13 bases. This CDR3 is built from 15 residues.